This T cell receptor beta chain was sequenced in a study of blood T cell repertoires in COVID-19 (dated by TCRdb to about 2020). Regarding the study in general: Samples covering the acute and convalescent phases of COVID-19 were provided by collaborators in the United States, Italy and Spain. A freely available public database, intended as a resource for researchers studying the immune response to SARS-CoV-2, is where the repertoires were released. Deeply sampled blood TCRbeta repertoires from subjects exposed to, actively infected with, or recovered from COVID-19 were included in the dataset. The prospective study material was composed of cDNA or gDNA derived from T cells, B-cell-depleted T cells, or PBMCs. Where available, HLA class I and class II types were obtained from metadata supplied by the sample provider rather than from assay-based typing. A de-identified subject ID, COVID-19 status, age in years and sex were almost always included in the sample metadata. Samples came from the ongoing ImmuneRACE study (first 160 participants) plus 1,254 subjects from 6 global collaborators. What the work shows at the level of the full study, not this receptor alone: How much clinical and demographic metadata was included differed by source and by participant, and the metadata was provided uncurated.

TCRbeta CDR3 regions were amplified from genomic DNA using the immunoSEQ Assay, a bias-controlled multiplex PCR. From the authors' description of their analysis: The number of nucleated cells in each sample was estimated by amplification of reference gene primers within the assay. To quantify the absolute abundance of each unique TCRbeta CDR3 rearrangement, sequence reads were collapsed and filtered. For each sample, productive Simpson clonality was calculated as the square root of Simpson's diversity index across productive rearrangements. Here the immuneACCESS table is served through TCRdb, limited to in-frame sequences with V and J called. Missing clones are a known gap in these copies; in checked studies unresolved V genes cover under half, and the rest lacks a known reason. Clone size and V and J calls were adopted from that table, with D and trimming inferred from the DNA. Across this sample there are roughly 200,000 clones, with around 80% seen only once. The top ten constitute around 2.8% of the sample.

Collaborating institutions collected whole blood in K2EDTA tubes following their own protocols. For TCRbeta analysis, collaborator samples were shipped as frozen whole blood, as isolated PBMCs, or as DNA extracted from either sample type. From the cysteine through the phenylalanine, the CDR3 covers 17 amino acids. The DNA shown is the 51-base CDR3, in frame from base 1. Trimming takes 4 bases from V and 1 base from J, and the germline ends sit 17 bases apart. Based on the germline V gene, the CDR1 and CDR2 sequences are MDHEN and SYDVKM. Notes on this clone: Its antigen target is currently unknown. Base qualities were left out, and no much larger clone turns up one base away.

Sequences were obtained from peripheral blood. The sequence links TRBV28 to TRBJ1-5; 5 matching bases give a weak D call of TRBD1. The origin of this receptor is an elderly woman with active or convalescent COVID-19. The nucleotide sequence reads TGTGCCAGCAGTTCCCTTCAGGGCAGCCTGAGCAATCAGCCCCAGCATTTT. This sequence encodes CASSSLQGSLSNQPQHF.